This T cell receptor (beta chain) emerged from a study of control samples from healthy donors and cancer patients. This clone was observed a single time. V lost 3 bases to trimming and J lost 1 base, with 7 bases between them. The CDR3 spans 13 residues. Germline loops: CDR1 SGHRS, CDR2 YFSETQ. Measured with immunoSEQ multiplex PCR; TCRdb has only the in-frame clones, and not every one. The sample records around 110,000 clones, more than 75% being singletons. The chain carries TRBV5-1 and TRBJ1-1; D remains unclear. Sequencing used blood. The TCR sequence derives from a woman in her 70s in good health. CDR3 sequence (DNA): TGCGCCAGCAGCTCGGACGGGAACACTGAAGCTTTCTTT. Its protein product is CASSSDGNTEAFF.